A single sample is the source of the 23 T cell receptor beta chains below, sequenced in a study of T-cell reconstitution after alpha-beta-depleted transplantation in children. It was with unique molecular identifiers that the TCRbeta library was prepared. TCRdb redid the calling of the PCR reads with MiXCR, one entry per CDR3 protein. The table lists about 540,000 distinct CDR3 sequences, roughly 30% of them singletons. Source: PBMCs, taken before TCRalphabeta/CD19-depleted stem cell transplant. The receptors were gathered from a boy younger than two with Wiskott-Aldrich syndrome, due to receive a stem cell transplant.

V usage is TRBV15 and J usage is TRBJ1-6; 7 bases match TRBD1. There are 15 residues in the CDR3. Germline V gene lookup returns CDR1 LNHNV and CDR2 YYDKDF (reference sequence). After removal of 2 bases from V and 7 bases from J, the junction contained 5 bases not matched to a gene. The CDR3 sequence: CATSRTGDRNSPLHF. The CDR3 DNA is TGTGCCACCAGCAGAACGGGGGACAGAAATTCACCCCTCCACTTT.

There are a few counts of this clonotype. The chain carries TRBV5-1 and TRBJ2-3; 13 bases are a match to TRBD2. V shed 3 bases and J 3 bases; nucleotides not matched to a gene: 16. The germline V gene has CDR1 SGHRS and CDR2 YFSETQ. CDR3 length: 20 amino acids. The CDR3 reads CASSYTLLAGGPKGTDTQYF. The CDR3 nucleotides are TGCGCCAGCAGCTACACCTTACTAGCGGGAGGGCCTAAGGGTACAGATACGCAGTATTTT.

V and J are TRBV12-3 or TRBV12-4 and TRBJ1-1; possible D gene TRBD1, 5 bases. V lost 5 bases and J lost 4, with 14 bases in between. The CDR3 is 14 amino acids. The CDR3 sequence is CASSLHPGLTEAFF. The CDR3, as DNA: TGTGCCAGCAGTCTACATCCAGGGCTCACTGAAGCTTTCTTT.

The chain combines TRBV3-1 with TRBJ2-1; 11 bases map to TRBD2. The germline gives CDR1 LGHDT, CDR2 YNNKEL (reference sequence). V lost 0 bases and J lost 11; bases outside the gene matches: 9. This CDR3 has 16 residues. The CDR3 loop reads CASSQDGASGRRQQFF. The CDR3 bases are TGTGCCAGCAGCCAAGATGGGGCTAGCGGGAGGAGGCAGCAGTTCTTC.

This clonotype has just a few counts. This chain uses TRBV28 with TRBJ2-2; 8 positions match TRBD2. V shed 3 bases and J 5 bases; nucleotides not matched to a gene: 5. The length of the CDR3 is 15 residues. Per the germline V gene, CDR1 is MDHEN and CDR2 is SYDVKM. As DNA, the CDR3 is TGTGCCAGCAGTTTTAGCGGGACGGGAACCGGGGAGCTGTTTTTT. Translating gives CASSFSGTGTGELFF.

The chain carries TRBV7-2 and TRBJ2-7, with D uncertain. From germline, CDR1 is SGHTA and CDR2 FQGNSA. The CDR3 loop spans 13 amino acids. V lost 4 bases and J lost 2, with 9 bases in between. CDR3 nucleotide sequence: TGTGCCAGCAGCTCCCATGGGACCTACGAGCAGTACTTC. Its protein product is CASSSHGTYEQYF.

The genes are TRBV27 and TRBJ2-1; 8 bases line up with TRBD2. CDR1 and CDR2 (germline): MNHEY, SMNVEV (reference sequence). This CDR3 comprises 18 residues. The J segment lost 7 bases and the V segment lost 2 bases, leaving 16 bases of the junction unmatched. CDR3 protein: CASSLNWRTSSKRNEQFF. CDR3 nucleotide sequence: TGTGCCAGCAGTTTAAATTGGAGGACTAGCTCCAAGAGGAATGAGCAGTTCTTC.

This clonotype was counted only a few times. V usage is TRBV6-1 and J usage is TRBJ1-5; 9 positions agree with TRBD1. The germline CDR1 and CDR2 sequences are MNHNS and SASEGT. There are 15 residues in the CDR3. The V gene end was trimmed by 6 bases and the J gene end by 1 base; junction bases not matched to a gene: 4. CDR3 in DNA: TGTGCCAGCAGAGGGGGACAGGGCAGCAATCAGCCCCAGCATTTT. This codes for CASRGGQGSNQPQHF.

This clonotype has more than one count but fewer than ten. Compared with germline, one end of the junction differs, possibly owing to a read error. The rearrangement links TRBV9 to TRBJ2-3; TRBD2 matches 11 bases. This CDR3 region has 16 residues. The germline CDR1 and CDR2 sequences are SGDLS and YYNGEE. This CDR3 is CASIVVASGRWDTQYF. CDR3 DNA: TGTGCCAGCATCGTAGTAGCTAGCGGGAGGTGGGATACGCAGTATTTT.

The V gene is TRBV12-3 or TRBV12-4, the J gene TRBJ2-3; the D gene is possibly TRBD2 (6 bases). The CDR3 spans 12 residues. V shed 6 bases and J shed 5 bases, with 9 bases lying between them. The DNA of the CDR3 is TGTGCCAGCAGGGGACTCGAAGATACGCAGTATTTT. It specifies CASRGLEDTQYF.

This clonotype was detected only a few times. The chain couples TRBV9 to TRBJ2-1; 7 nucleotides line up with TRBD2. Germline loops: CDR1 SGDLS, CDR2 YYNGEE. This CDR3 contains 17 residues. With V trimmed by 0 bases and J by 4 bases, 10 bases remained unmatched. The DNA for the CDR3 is TGTGCCAGCAGCGTAGGCCGGGACTATCCACCTTACAATGAGCAGTTCTTC. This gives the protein CASSVGRDYPPYNEQFF. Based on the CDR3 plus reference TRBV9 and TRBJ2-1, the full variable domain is DSGVTQTPKHLITATGQRVTLRCSPRSGDLSVYWYQQSLDQGLQFLIQYYNGEERAKGNILERFSAQQFPDLHSELNLSSLELGDSALYFCASSVGRDYPPYNEQFFGPGTRLTVL.

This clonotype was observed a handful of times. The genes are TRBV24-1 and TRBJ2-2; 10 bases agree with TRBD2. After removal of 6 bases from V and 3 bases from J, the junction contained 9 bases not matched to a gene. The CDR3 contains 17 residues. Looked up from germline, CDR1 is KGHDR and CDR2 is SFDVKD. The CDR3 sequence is CATSTGGLAGDTGELFF. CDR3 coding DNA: TGTGCCACCAGTACCGGGGGGCTAGCGGGGGACACCGGGGAGCTGTTTTTT.

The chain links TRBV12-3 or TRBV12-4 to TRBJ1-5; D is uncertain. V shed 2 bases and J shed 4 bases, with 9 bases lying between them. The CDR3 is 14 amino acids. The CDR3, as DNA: TGTGCCAGCAGTTTATGGCATACAAATCAGCCCCAGCATTTT. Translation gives CASSLWHTNQPQHF.

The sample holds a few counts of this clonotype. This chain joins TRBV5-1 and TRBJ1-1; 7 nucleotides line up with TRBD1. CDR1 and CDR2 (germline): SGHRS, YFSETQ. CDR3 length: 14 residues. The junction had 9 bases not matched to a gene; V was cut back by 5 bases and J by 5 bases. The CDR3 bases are TGCGCCAGCAGACGGGACAGCTTTAGAACTGAAGCTTTCTTT. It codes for CASRRDSFRTEAFF. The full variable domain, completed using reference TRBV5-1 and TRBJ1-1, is KAGVTQTPRYLIKTRGQQVTLSCSPISGHRSVSWYQQTPGQGLQFLFEYFSETQRNKGNFPGRFSGRQFSNSRSEMNVSTLELGDSALYLCASRRDSFRTEAFFGQGTRLTVV.

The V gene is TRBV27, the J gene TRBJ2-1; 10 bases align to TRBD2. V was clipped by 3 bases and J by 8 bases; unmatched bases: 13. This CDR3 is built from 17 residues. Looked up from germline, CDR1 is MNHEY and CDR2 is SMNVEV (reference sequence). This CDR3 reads CASSFLSSSGRGDEQFF. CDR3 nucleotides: TGTGCCAGCAGTTTCCTCAGTTCTAGCGGGAGAGGGGATGAGCAGTTCTTC.

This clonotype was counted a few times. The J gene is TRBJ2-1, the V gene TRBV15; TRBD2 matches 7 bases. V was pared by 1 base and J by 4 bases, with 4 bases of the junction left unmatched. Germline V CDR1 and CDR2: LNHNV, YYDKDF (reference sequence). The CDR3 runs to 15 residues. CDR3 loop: CATSRGAGTYNEQFF. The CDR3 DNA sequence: TGTGCCACCAGCAGAGGAGCGGGGACTTACAATGAGCAGTTCTTC.

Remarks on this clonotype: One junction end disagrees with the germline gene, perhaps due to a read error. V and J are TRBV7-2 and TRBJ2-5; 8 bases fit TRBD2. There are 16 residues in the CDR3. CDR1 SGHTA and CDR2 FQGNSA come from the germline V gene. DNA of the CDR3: TGTGCCAGCAGCCGAGGACTAGCCCTGAACCAGGAGACCCAGTACTTC. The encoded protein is CASSRGLALNQETQYF.

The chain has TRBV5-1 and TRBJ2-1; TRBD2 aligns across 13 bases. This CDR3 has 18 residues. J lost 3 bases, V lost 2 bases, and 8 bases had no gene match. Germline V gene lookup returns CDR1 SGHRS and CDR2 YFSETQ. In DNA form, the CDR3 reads TGCGCCAGCAGCTTAGGACTAGCGGGAGTTATATTCTACAATGAGCAGTTCTTC. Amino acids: CASSLGLAGVIFYNEQFF. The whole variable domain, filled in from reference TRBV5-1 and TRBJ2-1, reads KAGVTQTPRYLIKTRGQQVTLSCSPISGHRSVSWYQQTPGQGLQFLFEYFSETQRNKGNFPGRFSGRQFSNSRSEMNVSTLELGDSALYLCASSLGLAGVIFYNEQFFGPGTRLTVL.

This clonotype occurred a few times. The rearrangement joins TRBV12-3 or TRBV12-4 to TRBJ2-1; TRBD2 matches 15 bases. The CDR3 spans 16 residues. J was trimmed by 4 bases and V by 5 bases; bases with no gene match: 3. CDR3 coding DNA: TGTGCCAGCAGTCGCGGACTAGCGGGAGGGTACAATGAGCAGTTCTTC. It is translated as CASSRGLAGGYNEQFF.

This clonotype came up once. CDR3 protein: CSAQTSPSTDTQYF. CDR3 nucleotides: TGCAGTGCTCAAACTAGCCCGAGTACAGATACGCAGTATTTT. The J gene is TRBJ2-3, the V gene TRBV20-1, with TRBD2 as a possible D gene (6 bases). CDR1 is DFQATT, CDR2 SNEGSKA, per germline (reference sequence). The ends were cut back, 5 bases at V and 3 bases at J, with 15 bases in the middle. The CDR3 sequence is 14 residues long.

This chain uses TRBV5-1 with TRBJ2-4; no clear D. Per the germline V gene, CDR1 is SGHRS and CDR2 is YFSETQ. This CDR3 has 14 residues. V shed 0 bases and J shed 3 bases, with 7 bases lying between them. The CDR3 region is CASSLDGLKNIQYF. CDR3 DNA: TGCGCCAGCAGCTTGGATGGGCTCAAAAACATTCAGTACTTC.

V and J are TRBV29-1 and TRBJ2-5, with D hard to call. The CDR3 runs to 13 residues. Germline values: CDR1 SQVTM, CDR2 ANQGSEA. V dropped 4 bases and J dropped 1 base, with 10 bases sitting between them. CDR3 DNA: TGCAGCGTTGTGCTCCAGGTCCAAGAGACCCAGTACTTC. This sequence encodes CSVVLQVQETQYF.

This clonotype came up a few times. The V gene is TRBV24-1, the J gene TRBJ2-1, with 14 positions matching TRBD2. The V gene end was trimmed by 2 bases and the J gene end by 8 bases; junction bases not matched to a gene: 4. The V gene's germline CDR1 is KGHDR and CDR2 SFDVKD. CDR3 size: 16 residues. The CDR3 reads CATSDSTSGRAHEQFF. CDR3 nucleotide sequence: TGTGCCACCAGTGATTCGACTAGCGGGAGGGCCCATGAGCAGTTCTTC.